Shown below are 3 T cell receptor beta chains from a single sample sequenced in a study of T cells in Graves' hyperthyroidism and ophthalmopathy. Amplification of TCR beta CDR3 regions was performed using RNA transcripts as template. With the HTBI primer set, the TCR CDR3 went through a first round of RT-PCR. Via MiXCR, TCRdb re-called the multiplex PCR reads, giving one row per CDR3 protein. The sample shows around 390,000 distinct CDR3 sequences, approximately 15% of them seen only once. The specimen was blood. The origin of the receptors is a woman in her twenties or thirties with Graves' ophthalmopathy.

This chain joins TRBV2 and TRBJ2-1; a possible D gene is TRBD1 (6 bases). The ends were cut back, 5 bases at V and 0 bases at J, with 14 bases in the middle. The CDR3 has 16 amino acids. Germline CDR1 SNHLY, CDR2 FYNNEI. The CDR3 is CASSNNRVGSYNEQFF. Written as DNA, the CDR3 is TGTGCCAGCAGTAATAACAGGGTCGGCTCCTACAATGAGCAGTTCTTC.

This clonotype was seen a handful of times. The chain uses TRBV7-3 and TRBJ2-2; 7 bases match TRBD1. With V trimmed by 0 bases and J by 2 bases, 3 bases remained unmatched. The CDR3 has 16 residues. CDR1 is SGHTA and CDR2 is FQGTGA in the germline V gene. The CDR3 DNA reads as TGTGCCAGCAGCTTAACGGACAGGATCAACACCGGGGAGCTGTTTTTT. Translated: CASSLTDRINTGELFF.

Many counts were recorded for this clonotype. The gene calls are TRBV7-9 and TRBJ2-1; D possibly corresponds to TRBD1 (6 bases). With 5 bases removed from V and 6 bases from J, the gap between germline ends came to 20 bases. This CDR3 has 16 amino acids. Germline V gene sequence: CDR1 SEHNR, CDR2 FQNEAQ (reference sequence). The CDR3 loop is CASSPGPGTSSNEQFF. Here the CDR3 DNA reads TGTGCCAGCAGCCCGGGCCCGGGGACATCTTCCAATGAGCAGTTCTTC.